This TCR beta chain appears in the sequencing data of a study of regulatory T cells in long-lasting Graves disease. This clonotype has at least ten counts. Time point reported: newly diagnosed GD, antithyroid drugs for less than 3 months. Extracted PBMC RNA gave rise to the TCR library. CDR3-region Arm-PCR and iRepertoire HTBI primers produced the TCR beta libraries. In TCRdb, the multiplex PCR reads were re-called with MiXCR into one record per CDR3 protein. Among 550,000 to 700,000 distinct CDR3 sequences listed, 15% to 20% were seen once. V lost 1 base to trimming and J lost 4 bases, with 4 bases between them. Germline lookup yields CDR1 SGHTA and CDR2 FQGNSA. The CDR3 spans 12 residues. The same data also went into a second study, on T cells in Graves' hyperthyroidism and ophthalmopathy. From that second work: Model output signaled ophthalmopathy a median roughly 6.1 months ahead of onset.

The receptor comes from a man between 18 and 29 years old with Graves disease. Sequenced material: peripheral blood mononuclear cells (PBMCs), taken at new diagnosis, from a patient treated with antithyroid drugs. The chain employs TRBV7-2 and TRBJ1-2; D is uncertain. The CDR3 sequence is CASSLVSYGYTF. The CDR3 DNA follows: TGTGCCAGCAGCTTAGTGTCCTATGGCTACACCTTC.